This TCR beta chain was identified during a study of T-cell reconstitution after alpha-beta-depleted transplantation in children. The CDR3 length is 16 residues. Looked up from germline, CDR1 is MNHEY and CDR2 is SVGAGI. The J segment lost 2 bases and the V segment lost 5 bases, leaving 8 bases of the junction unmatched. This clonotype turned up a few times. Unique molecular identifiers featured in how the TCRbeta library was prepared. TCRdb itself ran the PCR reads through MiXCR, one entry per CDR3 protein. The data hold about 200,000 distinct CDR3 sequences, with roughly 9.1% observed a single time.

The input for sequencing was PBMCs, mostly from graft donor cells, taken 360 days after TCRalphabeta/CD19-depleted stem cell transplant. The clonotype comes from a male patient under 10 years old who had a stem cell transplant for acute myeloid leukemia, so the T cells may come from the graft donor. This chain links TRBV6-5 with TRBJ2-5; 10 bases are a match to TRBD2. The CDR3: CASSRTLAGEQETQYF. The CDR3 DNA reads TGTGCCAGCAGTCGTACTCTAGCGGGGGAACAAGAGACCCAGTACTTC.